Each of the 25 T cell receptor beta chains below was sequenced from the same sample in a study of T cell repertoires in cytomegalovirus infection. Antigens for these TCRs are unknown. TCRdb called the reads again in MiXCR, with one record for every CDR3 protein. The sample shows approximately 350,000 distinct CDR3 sequences, approximately 30% of them seen only once. Material: cultured PBMCs, obtained from culture after CMV antigen stimulation. These receptors were collected from a human donor in good health (CMV status not recorded). Some clones in this sample may be carry-over from other donors' samples.

The chain has TRBV5-4 and TRBJ2-4; 8 nucleotides match TRBD2. The germline CDR1 and CDR2 sequences are SGHNT and YYREEE (reference sequence). V lost 4 bases and J lost 0; bases outside the gene matches: 6. This CDR3 spans 16 amino acids. CDR3 loop: CASSGGLAGAKNIQYF. The CDR3, as DNA: TGTGCCAGCAGCGGGGGCCTAGCGGGAGCCAAAAACATTCAGTACTTC.

This clonotype has at least ten counts. This chain links TRBV7-9 with TRBJ2-1; the D is unclear. Germline lookup yields CDR1 SEHNR and CDR2 FQNEAQ (reference sequence). The CDR3 extends over 12 amino acids. The V end lost 1 base, the J end lost 6 bases, and 4 bases lay between the germline ends. CDR3 loop: CASSLGLNEQFF. The CDR3 DNA is TGTGCCAGCAGCTTAGGCCTCAATGAGCAGTTCTTC.

A few counts support this clonotype. This chain uses TRBV6-1 with TRBJ2-1; 12 bases map to TRBD2. The CDR3 runs to 15 residues. Germline V gene data show CDR1 as MNHNS and CDR2 as SASEGT. V was pared by 6 bases and J by 7 bases, with 7 bases of the junction left unmatched. The CDR3: CASSHGLAGTNEQFF. The DNA for the CDR3 is TGTGCCAGCAGCCATGGACTAGCGGGAACGAATGAGCAGTTCTTC.

This clonotype was recorded at least ten times. The genes are TRBV5-1 and TRBJ2-7, with 8 positions matching TRBD2. From germline, CDR1 is SGHRS and CDR2 YFSETQ. This CDR3 spans 14 amino acids. J lost 4 bases, V lost 7 bases, and 10 bases had no gene match. The CDR3 spells CASQTGLGRYEQYF. The CDR3 DNA reads as TGCGCCAGCCAGACGGGACTAGGCCGGTACGAGCAGTACTTC. The full variable domain, with the rest looked up from reference TRBV5-1 and TRBJ2-7, is KAGVTQTPRYLIKTRGQQVTLSCSPISGHRSVSWYQQTPGQGLQFLFEYFSETQRNKGNFPGRFSGRQFSNSRSEMNVSTLELGDSALYLCASQTGLGRYEQYFGPGTRLTVT.

CDR3 sequence (DNA): TGTGCCAGCAGTTCGGCCGGGACAGGGTTCGACGAGCAGTACTTC. Amino acid sequence: CASSSAGTGFDEQYF. V is TRBV28 and J is TRBJ2-7; 9 bases agree with TRBD1. Germline V CDR1 and CDR2: MDHEN, SYDVKM. The length of the CDR3 is 15 residues. V was clipped by 4 bases and J by 5 bases; unmatched bases: 9.

This clonotype was picked up a small number of times. This rearrangement joins TRBV6-1 to TRBJ2-4; 11 bases fit TRBD2. With 6 bases clipped from V and 4 bases from J, the junction kept 5 bases outside the gene matches. Germline-derived CDR1 and CDR2 are MNHNS and SASEGT. This CDR3 comprises 15 residues. The CDR3 DNA follows: TGTGCCAGCAGCCCTTTAGCGGGAGGGAAAAACATTCAGTACTTC. This translates into CASSPLAGGKNIQYF.

This clonotype was detected only a few times. The chain links TRBV7-9 to TRBJ2-3; D unclear. V was clipped by 8 bases and J by 4 bases, with 13 bases between them. The CDR3 spans 13 residues. CDR1 is SEHNR and CDR2 is FQNEAQ in the germline V gene (reference sequence). CDR3 DNA sequence: TGTGCCAGCTCGTCTTCGTATTCAGATACGCAGTATTTT. Protein product: CASSSSYSDTQYF.

This clonotype has a handful of counts. The rearrangement joins TRBV12-3 or TRBV12-4 to TRBJ2-3; D is possibly TRBD1 or TRBD2 (6 bases each). The length of the CDR3 is 16 residues. V was trimmed by 6 bases and J by 2 bases, leaving 18 bases between them. The CDR3 DNA reads TGTGCCAGCAGCCCGGGACTTGGACAGAACACAGATACGCAGTATTTT. It encodes CASSPGLGQNTDTQYF.

This clonotype came up many times. The V and J genes are TRBV7-3 and TRBJ2-1, with D perhaps matching TRBD1 or TRBD2 (5 bases each). The CDR3 is 17 amino acids. Between the trimmed V and J ends, which lost 3 bases and 6 bases, there was a span of 21 bases. Per the germline V gene, CDR1 is SGHTA and CDR2 is FQGTGA. The CDR3 DNA follows: TGTGCCAGCAGCTTGGGACGAGGGACGGAAAATCGCAATGAGCAGTTCTTC. This gives the protein CASSLGRGTENRNEQFF. Complete variable domain (other parts from reference TRBV7-3 and TRBJ2-1): GAGVSQTPSNKVTEKGKYVELRCDPISGHTALYWYRQSLGQGPEFLIYFQGTGAADDSGLPNDRFFAVRPEGSVSTLKIQRTERGDSAVYLCASSLGRGTENRNEQFFGPGTRLTVL.

V usage is TRBV6-1 and J usage is TRBJ2-3; maybe TRBD2 (6 bases). Germline V gene lookup returns CDR1 MNHNS and CDR2 SASEGT. CDR3 length equals 15 residues. V was cut by 4 bases and J by 0 bases, with 11 bases left in between. Here the CDR3 reads CASSVLGGSTDTQYF. The CDR3 DNA reads as TGTGCCAGCAGTGTCCTTGGAGGGAGCACAGATACGCAGTATTTT.

As to this clonotype: It may be a read error: a sequence one base away is much more abundant. The rearrangement joins TRBV7-2 to TRBJ2-5; D gene ambiguous. V gave up 1 base and J gave up 6 bases, with 6 bases separating them. There are 12 residues in the CDR3. Germline CDR1 reads SGHTA; CDR2 reads FQGNSA. This chain's CDR3 is CASSLGRQTQYF. The CDR3 coding sequence is TGTGCCAGCAGCTTAGGTCGGCAGACCCAGTACTTC.

The chain employs TRBV25-1 and TRBJ1-2; no reliable D call. Per germline, CDR1 MGHDK and CDR2 SYGVNS. V was cut by 1 base and J by 3 bases, with 9 bases left in between. This CDR3 region has 14 residues. For the CDR3, the DNA is TGTGCCAGCAGTGAATCTGGCAGGCACTATGGCTACACCTTC. Translation: CASSESGRHYGYTF.

As for this clonotype: This clone may be a read error of a much larger clone one base away. The missing conserved phenylalanine or tryptophan at the end of this CDR3 makes a read error likely. The V gene is TRBV18, the J gene TRBJ2-3; TRBD1 aligns across 8 bases. This CDR3 comprises 14 residues. Looked up from germline, CDR1 is KGHSH and CDR2 is LQKENI. J gave up 0 bases and V 6 bases, and 2 bases lay outside the gene matches. The CDR3, as DNA: TGTGCCAGCTCCCGACAGGGGAGCACAGATACGCAGTATGTT. Its protein is CASSRQGSTDTQYV.

Concerning this clonotype itself: The conserved phenylalanine or tryptophan normally closing the CDR3 is absent here, so this likely arose from a read error. The DNA is left out, because the CDR3 cannot be placed on it with certainty; the CDR3 is given as TCRdb lists it. The V and J genes are TRBV28 and TRBJ1-2; whether TRBD1, the table's D call, matches the DNA was not checked. The CDR3 is 14 residues long, counting both termini. Germline V gene data show CDR1 as MDHEN and CDR2 as SYDVKM. CDR3 protein: CASSSPGTGGAALL.

The V gene is TRBV5-4, the J gene TRBJ2-2; 7 nucleotides line up with TRBD1. With 0 bases clipped from V and 5 bases from J, the junction kept 4 bases outside the gene matches. The germline gives CDR1 SGHNT, CDR2 YYREEE (reference sequence). The CDR3 spans 15 residues. The DNA of the CDR3 is TGTGCCAGCAGCTTGGCAGGGGGATCTACCGGGGAGCTGTTTTTT. Its translation: CASSLAGGSTGELFF.

This rearrangement joins TRBV7-2 to TRBJ1-2, with 7 bases that match TRBD1. J was trimmed by 4 bases and V by 6 bases; bases with no gene match: 8. This CDR3 contains 14 residues. CDR1 is SGHTA and CDR2 is FQGNSA in the germline V gene. CDR3 loop: CASSRRGGPYGYTF. CDR3 nucleotides: TGTGCCAGCAGTAGAAGAGGGGGCCCCTATGGCTACACCTTC.

The sample holds a few counts of this clonotype. The gene calls are TRBV19 and TRBJ2-1; no definite D call. The CDR3 loop spans 14 amino acids. Germline CDR1 reads LNHDA; CDR2 reads SQIVND (reference sequence). The germline V and J ends were trimmed by 5 bases and 2 bases, with 10 bases remaining between them. CDR3: CASSVPSPYNEQFF. CDR3 in DNA: TGTGCCAGTAGTGTTCCCTCCCCCTACAATGAGCAGTTCTTC.

The chain employs TRBV12-3 or TRBV12-4 and TRBJ1-2; no firm D call. Trimming took off 10 bases at V and 4 bases at J, with 10 bases between the two ends. This CDR3 contains 11 residues. CDR3 bases: TGTGCCACTCAAGGGTCCTATGGCTACACCTTC. It is translated as CATQGSYGYTF.

The genes are TRBV15 and TRBJ2-7; D might be TRBD1 (5 bases). V lost 0 bases and J lost 6, with 12 bases in between. The CDR3 is made up of 14 amino acids. The germline CDR1 and CDR2 sequences are LNHNV and YYDKDF (reference sequence). CDR3 amino acids: CATSRETGLSEQYV. DNA of the CDR3: TGTGCCACCAGCAGAGAAACAGGCTTGAGCGAGCAGTACGTC.

The CDR3 DNA sequence: TGTGCCAGCAGTTATTCGGGCGGAGAGGGTTTTTACACTGAAGCTTTCTTT. It is translated as CASSYSGGEGFYTEAFF. The rearrangement links TRBV6-2 or TRBV6-3 to TRBJ1-1; no definite D call. The CDR3 has 17 amino acids. Looked up from germline, CDR1 is MNHEY and CDR2 is SVGEGT. V lost 3 bases and J lost 3, with 20 bases in between.

V and J are TRBV7-2 and TRBJ2-3, with 11 bases lining up with TRBD2. The CDR3 has 17 residues. V lost 1 base to trimming and J lost 3 bases; unmatched junction nucleotides: 6. CDR1 and CDR2 from the germline V gene are SGHTA and FQGNSA. CDR3 in amino acids: CASSLGLAGGGTDTQYF. The DNA of the CDR3 is TGTGCCAGCAGCTTAGGCCTAGCGGGAGGAGGGACAGATACGCAGTATTTT.

V usage is TRBV6-6 and J usage is TRBJ2-1, with D hard to call. This CDR3 is 13 amino acids long. The V gene's germline CDR1 is MNHNY and CDR2 SVGAGI (reference sequence). V lost 0 bases, J lost 14 bases, and 14 bases lay in between. The DNA of the CDR3 is TGTGCCAGCAGTTACTCGAACGAGACTCCCAAGTTCTTC. This translates into CASSYSNETPKFF.

The rearrangement links TRBV7-2 to TRBJ2-3; 7 positions match TRBD2. CDR1 is SGHTA and CDR2 is FQGNSA in the germline V gene. This CDR3 contains 14 residues. Trimming removed 11 bases from V and 0 bases from J; junction bases left unmatched: 8. The CDR3 nucleotides are TGTGCCTGGGGGACTACCGCTAGCACAGATACGCAGTATTTT. Translated: CAWGTTASTDTQYF.

The sample holds a few counts of this clonotype. The chain couples TRBV6-1 to TRBJ2-2; D might be TRBD1 (6 bases). Trimming removed 6 bases at V and 0 bases at J, with 14 bases between. In germline, CDR1 is MNHNS, CDR2 SASEGT. CDR3 length: 16 amino acids. The CDR3 region has the DNA TGTGCCAGCAGCAACCGGGACAACCCGAACACCGGGGAGCTGTTTTTT. Protein: CASSNRDNPNTGELFF.

The V and J genes are TRBV19 and TRBJ1-1; D possibly corresponds to TRBD1 (5 bases). In germline, CDR1 is LNHDA, CDR2 SQIVND (reference sequence). V shed 6 bases and J shed 3 bases, with 14 bases lying between them. The CDR3 covers 14 residues. The CDR3: CASSRSGQYTEAFF. As DNA, the CDR3 is TGTGCCAGTAGCCGTTCCGGACAATACACTGAAGCTTTCTTT.